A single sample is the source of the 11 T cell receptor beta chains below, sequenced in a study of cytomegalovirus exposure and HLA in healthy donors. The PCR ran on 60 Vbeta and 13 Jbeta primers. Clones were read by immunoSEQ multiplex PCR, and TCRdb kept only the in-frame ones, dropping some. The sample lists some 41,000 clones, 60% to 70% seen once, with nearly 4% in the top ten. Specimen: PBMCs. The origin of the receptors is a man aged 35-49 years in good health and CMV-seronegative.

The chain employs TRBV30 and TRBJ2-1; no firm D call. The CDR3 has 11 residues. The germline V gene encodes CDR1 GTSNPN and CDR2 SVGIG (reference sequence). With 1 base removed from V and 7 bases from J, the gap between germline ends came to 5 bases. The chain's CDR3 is CAWSDRNEQFF. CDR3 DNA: TGTGCCTGGAGTGATCGGAATGAGCAGTTCTTC.

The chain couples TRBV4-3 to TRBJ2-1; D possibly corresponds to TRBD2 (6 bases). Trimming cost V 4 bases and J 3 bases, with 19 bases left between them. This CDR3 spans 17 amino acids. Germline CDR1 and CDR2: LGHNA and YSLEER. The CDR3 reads CASSPYMERASYNEQFF. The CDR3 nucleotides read TGCGCCAGCAGCCCTTACATGGAGCGGGCCAGCTACAATGAGCAGTTCTTC.

CDR3 DNA: TGCGCGGTTGTTCCCGACGGGACACAGAATTCACCCCTCCACTTT. Translated: CAVVPDGTQNSPLHF. The chain is built from TRBV29-1 and TRBJ1-6; a possible D gene is TRBD1 (6 bases). Germline values: CDR1 SQVTM, CDR2 ANQGSEA. The CDR3 extends over 15 amino acids.

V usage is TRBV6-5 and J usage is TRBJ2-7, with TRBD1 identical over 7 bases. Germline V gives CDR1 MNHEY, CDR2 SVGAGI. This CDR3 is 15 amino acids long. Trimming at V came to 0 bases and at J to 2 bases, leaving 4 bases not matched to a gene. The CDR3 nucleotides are TGTGCCAGCAGTTACTCGGGACAGCCCGCCTACGAGCAGTACTTC. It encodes CASSYSGQPAYEQYF.

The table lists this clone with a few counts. The CDR3 DNA sequence: TGTGCCAGCAGTGAGGGGGGCCCCATGAGGGGGGGGCAGTATTTT. Protein product: CASSEGGPMRGGQYF. The rearrangement joins TRBV25-1 to TRBJ2-3; maybe TRBD2 (7 bases). The germline V gene encodes CDR1 MGHDK and CDR2 SYGVNS. The ends were cut back, 3 bases at V and 11 bases at J, with 21 bases in the middle. This CDR3 is 15 amino acids long.

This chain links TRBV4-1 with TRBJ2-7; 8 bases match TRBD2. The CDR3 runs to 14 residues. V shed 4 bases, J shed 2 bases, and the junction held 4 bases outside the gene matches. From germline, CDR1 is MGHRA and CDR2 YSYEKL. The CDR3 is CASSLRAGAYEQYF. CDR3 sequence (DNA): TGCGCCAGCAGCCTCCGAGCGGGGGCCTACGAGCAGTACTTC.

As DNA, the CDR3 is TGTGCCAGCAGTCCAGGGGGCGAGCAGTACTTC. Protein product: CASSPGGEQYF. V gene TRBV2 combines with J gene TRBJ2-7; 7 bases match TRBD1. The CDR3 extends over 11 amino acids. Germline trimming cut 5 bases from V and 6 bases from J; bases unmatched to any gene: 1. CDR1 is SNHLY, CDR2 FYNNEI, per germline.

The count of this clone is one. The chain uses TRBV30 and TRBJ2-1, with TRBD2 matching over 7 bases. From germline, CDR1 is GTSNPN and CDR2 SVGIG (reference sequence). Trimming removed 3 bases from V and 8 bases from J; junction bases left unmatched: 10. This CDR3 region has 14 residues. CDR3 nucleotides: TGTGCCTGGAGCGGACCTTGGGAGGGTGATGAGCAGTTCTTC. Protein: CAWSGPWEGDEQFF.

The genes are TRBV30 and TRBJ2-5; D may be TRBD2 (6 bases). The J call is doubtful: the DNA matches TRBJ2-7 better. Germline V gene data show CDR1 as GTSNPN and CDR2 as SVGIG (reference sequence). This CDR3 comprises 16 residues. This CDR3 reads CAWSAIRDFLTYEQYF. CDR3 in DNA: TGTGCCTGGAGTGCCATTAGGGACTTTCTCACCTACGAGCAGTACTTC.

The CDR3 spells CASSDRGGLSYEQYF. The DNA of the CDR3 is TGTGCCAGCAGTGACCGGGGGGGACTGAGCTACGAGCAGTACTTC. V gene TRBV25-1 combines with J gene TRBJ2-7, with 8 nucleotides matching TRBD2. The length of the CDR3 is 15 residues. Germline CDR1 reads MGHDK; CDR2 reads SYGVNS. With V trimmed by 3 bases and J by 3 bases, 7 bases remained unmatched.

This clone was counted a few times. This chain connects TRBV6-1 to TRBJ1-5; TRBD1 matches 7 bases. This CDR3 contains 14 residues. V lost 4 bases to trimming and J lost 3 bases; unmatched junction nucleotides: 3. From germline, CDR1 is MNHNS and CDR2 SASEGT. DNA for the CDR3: TGTGCCAGCAGTGGACAGGGAGACAATCAGCCCCAGCATTTT. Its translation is CASSGQGDNQPQHF.